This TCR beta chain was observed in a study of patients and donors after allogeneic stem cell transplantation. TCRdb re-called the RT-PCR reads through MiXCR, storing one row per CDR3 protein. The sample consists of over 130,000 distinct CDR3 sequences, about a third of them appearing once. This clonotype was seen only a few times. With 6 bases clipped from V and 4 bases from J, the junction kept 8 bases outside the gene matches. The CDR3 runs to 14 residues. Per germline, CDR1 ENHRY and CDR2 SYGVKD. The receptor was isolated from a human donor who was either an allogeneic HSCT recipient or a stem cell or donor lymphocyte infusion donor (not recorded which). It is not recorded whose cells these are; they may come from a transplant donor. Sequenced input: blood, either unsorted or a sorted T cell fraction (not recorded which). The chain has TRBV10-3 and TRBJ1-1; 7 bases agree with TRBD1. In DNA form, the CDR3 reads TGTGCCATCAGGGAGGGGGCGCGAATCACTGAAGCTTTCTTT. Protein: CAIREGARITEAFF.